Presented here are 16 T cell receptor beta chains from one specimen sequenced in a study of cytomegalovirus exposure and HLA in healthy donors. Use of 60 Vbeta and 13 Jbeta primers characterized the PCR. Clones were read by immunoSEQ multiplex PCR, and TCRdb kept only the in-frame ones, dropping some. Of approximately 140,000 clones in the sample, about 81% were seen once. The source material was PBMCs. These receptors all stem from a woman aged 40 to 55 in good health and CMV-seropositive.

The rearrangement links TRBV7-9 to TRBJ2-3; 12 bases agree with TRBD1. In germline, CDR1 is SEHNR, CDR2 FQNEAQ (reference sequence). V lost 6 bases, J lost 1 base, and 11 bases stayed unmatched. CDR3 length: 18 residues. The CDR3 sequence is CASRGTGQGARGTDTQYF. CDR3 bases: TGTGCCAGCAGGGGAACGGGACAGGGGGCGAGGGGCACAGATACGCAGTATTTT.

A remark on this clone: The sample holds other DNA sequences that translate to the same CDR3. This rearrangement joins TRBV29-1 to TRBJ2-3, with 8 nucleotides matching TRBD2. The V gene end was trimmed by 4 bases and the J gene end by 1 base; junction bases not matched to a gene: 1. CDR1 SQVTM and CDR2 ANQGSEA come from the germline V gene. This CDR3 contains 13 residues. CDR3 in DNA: TGCAGCGTTGGGCGGGGGGGCACAGATACGCAGTATTTT. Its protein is CSVGRGGTDTQYF.

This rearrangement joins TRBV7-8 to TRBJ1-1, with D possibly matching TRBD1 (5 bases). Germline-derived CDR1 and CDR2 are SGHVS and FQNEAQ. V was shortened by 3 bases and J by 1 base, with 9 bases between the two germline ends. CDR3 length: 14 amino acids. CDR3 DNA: TGTGCCAGCAGCTTGGCCGGGGGGAACACTGAAGCTTTCTTT. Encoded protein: CASSLAGGNTEAFF.

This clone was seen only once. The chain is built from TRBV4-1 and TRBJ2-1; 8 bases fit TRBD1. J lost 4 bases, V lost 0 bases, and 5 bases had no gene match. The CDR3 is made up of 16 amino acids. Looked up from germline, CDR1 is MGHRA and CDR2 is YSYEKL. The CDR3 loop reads CASSQDGTGIYNEQFF. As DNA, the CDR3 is TGCGCCAGCAGCCAAGATGGGACAGGAATTTACAATGAGCAGTTCTTC.

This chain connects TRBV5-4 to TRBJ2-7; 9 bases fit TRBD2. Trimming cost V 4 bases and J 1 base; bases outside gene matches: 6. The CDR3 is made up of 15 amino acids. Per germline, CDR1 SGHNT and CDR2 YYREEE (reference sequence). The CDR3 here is CASSPPTSGSYEQYF. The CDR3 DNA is TGTGCCAGCAGCCCACCGACTAGCGGTTCCTACGAGCAGTACTTC.

As DNA, the CDR3 is TGTGCCAGCAGTCTCCATGAATTCTACGAGCAGTACTTC. Encoded protein: CASSLHEFYEQYF. The rearrangement uses TRBV27 and TRBJ2-5; D is uncertain. The J call is doubtful: the DNA matches TRBJ2-7 better. There are 13 residues in the CDR3. The germline CDR1 and CDR2 sequences are MNHEY and SMNVEV (reference sequence).

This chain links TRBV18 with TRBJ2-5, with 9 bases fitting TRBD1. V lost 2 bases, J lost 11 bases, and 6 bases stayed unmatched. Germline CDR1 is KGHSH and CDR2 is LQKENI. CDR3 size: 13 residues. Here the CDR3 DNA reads TGTGCCAGCTCACCAACAGGGGGCAGGGAGCAGTACTTC. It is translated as CASSPTGGREQYF.

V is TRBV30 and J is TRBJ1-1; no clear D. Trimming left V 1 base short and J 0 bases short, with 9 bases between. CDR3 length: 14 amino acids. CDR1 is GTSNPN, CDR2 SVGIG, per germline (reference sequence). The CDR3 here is CAWSAVRMNTEAFF. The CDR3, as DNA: TGTGCCTGGAGTGCGGTGCGGATGAACACTGAAGCTTTCTTT.

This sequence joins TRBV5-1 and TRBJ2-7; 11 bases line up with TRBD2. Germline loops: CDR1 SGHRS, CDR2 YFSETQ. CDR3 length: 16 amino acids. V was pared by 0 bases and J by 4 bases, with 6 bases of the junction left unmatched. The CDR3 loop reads CASSLEGSGGAYEQYF. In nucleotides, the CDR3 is TGCGCCAGCAGCTTGGAAGGTAGCGGGGGGGCTTACGAGCAGTACTTC.

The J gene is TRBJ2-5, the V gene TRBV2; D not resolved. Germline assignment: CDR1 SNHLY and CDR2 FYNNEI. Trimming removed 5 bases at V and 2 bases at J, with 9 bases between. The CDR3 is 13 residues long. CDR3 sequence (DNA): TGTGCCAGCAGTAAGGTCAGGCAAGAGACCCAGTACTTC. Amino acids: CASSKVRQETQYF.

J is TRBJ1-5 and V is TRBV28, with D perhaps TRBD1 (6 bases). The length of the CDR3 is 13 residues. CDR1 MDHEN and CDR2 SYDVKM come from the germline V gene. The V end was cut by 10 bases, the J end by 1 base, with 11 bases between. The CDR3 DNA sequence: TGTGCCACCAGGACAGTGAGCAATCAGCCCCAGCATTTT. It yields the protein CATRTVSNQPQHF.

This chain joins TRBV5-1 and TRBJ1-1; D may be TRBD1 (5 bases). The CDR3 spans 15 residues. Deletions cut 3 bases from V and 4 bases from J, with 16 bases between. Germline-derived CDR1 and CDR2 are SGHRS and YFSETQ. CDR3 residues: CASSSYQGLGTEAFF. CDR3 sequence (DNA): TGCGCCAGCAGCTCCTACCAGGGATTAGGCACTGAAGCTTTCTTT.

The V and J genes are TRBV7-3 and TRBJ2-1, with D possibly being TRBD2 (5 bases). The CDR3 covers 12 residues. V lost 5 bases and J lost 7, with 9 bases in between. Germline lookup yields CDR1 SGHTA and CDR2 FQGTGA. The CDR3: CASSSSGNEQFF. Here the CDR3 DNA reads TGTGCCAGCAGCAGCTCGGGGAATGAGCAGTTCTTC.

For the CDR3, the DNA is TGTGCCAGTAGTAGCGGGACAGGGTTTTACGAGCAGTACTTC. Amino acid sequence: CASSSGTGFYEQYF. The V call is TRBV19, the J call TRBJ2-7, with 9 bases fitting TRBD1. The CDR3 contains 14 residues. V lost 4 bases, J lost 4 bases, and 5 bases stayed unmatched. Germline V gene data show CDR1 as LNHDA and CDR2 as SQIVND (reference sequence). The full variable domain, its missing parts supplied by reference TRBV19 and TRBJ2-7, is DGGITQSPKYLFRKEGQNVTLSCEQNLNHDAMYWYRQDPGQGLRLIYYSQIVNDFQKGDIAEGYSVSREKKESFPLTVTSAQKNPTAFYLCASSSGTGFYEQYFGPGTRLTVT.

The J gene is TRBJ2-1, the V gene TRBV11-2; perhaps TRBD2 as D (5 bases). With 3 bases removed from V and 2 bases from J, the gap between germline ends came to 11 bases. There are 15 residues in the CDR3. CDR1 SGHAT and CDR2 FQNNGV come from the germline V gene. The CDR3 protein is CASSFDRGTYNEQFF. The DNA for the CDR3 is TGTGCCAGCAGCTTTGATCGGGGTACCTACAATGAGCAGTTCTTC.

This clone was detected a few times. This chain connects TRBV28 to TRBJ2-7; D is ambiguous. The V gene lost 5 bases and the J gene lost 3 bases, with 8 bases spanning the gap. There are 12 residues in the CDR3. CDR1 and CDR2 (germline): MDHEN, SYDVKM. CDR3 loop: CASSAPGYEQYF. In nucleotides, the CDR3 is TGTGCCAGCAGTGCCCCCGGCTACGAGCAGTACTTC.